The 6 T cell receptor beta chains given below trace back to one sample, sequenced in a study. In TCRdb, the 5' RACE reads were re-called with MiXCR into one record per CDR3 protein. The table shows more than 40,000 distinct CDR3 sequences, with 25% to 30% occurring only once. Source material: memory CD4+ T cells sorted from a lymph node. Subset: memory CD4+ T cells, CD4+CD45RO+CD25-. These receptors were collected from a female donor with breast cancer.

The chain carries TRBV10-3 and TRBJ1-3, with TRBD1 matching 10 bases. The CDR3 runs 17 residues. The junction had 8 bases not matched to a gene; V was cut back by 3 bases and J by 3 bases. CDR1 ENHRY and CDR2 SYGVKD come from the germline V gene. Here the CDR3 DNA reads TGTGCCATCAGTGATACCCGGGACAGGGGAGGTGGAAACACCATATATTTT. Encoded protein: CAISDTRDRGGGNTIYF.

V and J are TRBV12-3 or TRBV12-4 and TRBJ1-1; perhaps TRBD1 as D (6 bases). With 1 base removed from V and 4 bases from J, the gap between germline ends came to 10 bases. The CDR3 spans 14 residues. The CDR3 sequence: CASSLDRAGTEAFF. The CDR3 nucleotides are TGTGCCAGCAGTTTAGACAGGGCGGGCACTGAAGCTTTCTTT.

This clonotype was picked up a small number of times. At one of its ends the junction is not consistent with the germline gene, which may arise from a read error. The gene calls are TRBV4-2 and TRBJ1-3; no firm D call. The CDR3 has 15 residues. Germline CDR1 is LGHNA and CDR2 is YNFKEQ. CDR3 DNA sequence: TGCGCCAGCAGCCATCTCGGTTACTCTGGAAACACCATATATTTT. Translation: CASSHLGYSGNTIYF.

V and J are TRBV5-1 and TRBJ2-5; a possible D gene is TRBD2 (7 bases). V was clipped by 4 bases and J by 5 bases, with 18 bases between them. The CDR3 length is 15 residues. CDR1 SGHRS and CDR2 YFSETQ come from the germline V gene. The CDR3 loop reads CASSLWGGQMETQYF. CDR3 in DNA: TGCGCCAGCAGCCTGTGGGGGGGGCAGATGGAGACCCAGTACTTC.

The chain uses TRBV12-3 or TRBV12-4 and TRBJ1-4; maybe TRBD1 (6 bases). V was trimmed by 6 bases and J by 5 bases, leaving 10 bases between them. The CDR3 loop spans 13 amino acids. This CDR3 reads CASSADRNEKLFF. The CDR3 coding sequence is TGTGCCAGCAGCGCCGACAGGAATGAAAAACTGTTTTTT.

The chain combines TRBV4-1 with TRBJ1-1; D call uncertain. The CDR3 sequence is 14 residues long. Trimming pared 1 base from V and 4 bases from J, leaving 10 bases between. The germline gives CDR1 MGHRA, CDR2 YSYEKL. The CDR3 nucleotides are TGCGCCAGCAGCCAAGTGTCGGTGGGCACTGAAGCTTTCTTT. Amino acid sequence: CASSQVSVGTEAFF.